This T cell receptor (beta chain) originates from a study of OX40 agonist ivuxolimab in advanced cancers. Study overall: From about 23 to 85 years was the age range, with a mean of approximately 63 years, and 65% to 90% were male. Over 30% of patients had received prior checkpoint inhibitor therapy. Three patients got partial responses; one had hepatocellular carcinoma and two had cutaneous melanoma.

The protocol was immunoSEQ multiplex PCR, while the TCRdb copy is restricted to in-frame clones and leaves out a portion. The data contain approximately 79,000 clones, about 94% of them singletons. On this clone itself: The target antigen is unknown.

Study-wide results and caveats: Circulating CD4+ and CD8+ T cells showed clonal expansion by week 6 at 0.1 to 3.0 mg/kg.

Sequencing was performed on CD4+ or CD8+ T cells sorted from blood, taken in a trial of the OX40 agonist ivuxolimab. This TCR came from an adult with an advanced solid tumor such as melanoma, head and neck, liver or kidney cancer.

The CDR3 DNA follows: TGTGCCAGCAGCGGATGGGAGGGGGGGTCGAAGACCCAGTACTTC. This sequence encodes CASSGWEGGSKTQYF. This chain links TRBV7-9 with TRBJ2-5; possible D gene TRBD2, 7 bases. Germline V CDR1 and CDR2: SEHNR, FQNEAQ (reference sequence). V lost 5 bases and J 6 bases, leaving 19 bases between the germline ends. CDR3 size: 15 residues.